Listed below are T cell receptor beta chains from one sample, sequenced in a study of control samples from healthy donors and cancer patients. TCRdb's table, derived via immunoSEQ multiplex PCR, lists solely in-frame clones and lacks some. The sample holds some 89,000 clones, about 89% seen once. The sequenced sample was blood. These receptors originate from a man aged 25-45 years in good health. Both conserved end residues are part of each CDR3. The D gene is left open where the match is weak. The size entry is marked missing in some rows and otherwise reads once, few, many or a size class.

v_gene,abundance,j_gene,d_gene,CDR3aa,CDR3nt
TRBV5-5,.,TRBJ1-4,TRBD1,CASSLEGQGTAKLFF,TGTGCCAGCAGCTTGGAAGGACAGGGTACGGCAAAACTGTTTTTT
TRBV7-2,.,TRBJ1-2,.,CASSSGTDYGYTF,TGTGCCAGCAGTTCCGGGACGGACTATGGCTACACCTTC
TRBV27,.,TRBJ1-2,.,CASRVLGTNYGYTF,TGTGCCAGCAGGGTCCTCGGCACCAACTATGGCTACACCTTC
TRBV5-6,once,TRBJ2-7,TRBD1,CASSFGDRAYEQYF,TGTGCCAGCAGCTTCGGCGACAGGGCCTACGAGCAGTACTTC
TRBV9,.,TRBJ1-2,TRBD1,CASSVEGTASLYGYTF,TGTGCCAGCAGCGTAGAGGGGACAGCGTCGCTCTATGGCTACACCTTC
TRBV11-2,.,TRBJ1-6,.,CASSLEWGQPLHF,TGTGCCAGCAGCTTAGAATGGGGGCAACCCCTCCACTTT
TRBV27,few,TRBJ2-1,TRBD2,CASSPRGTSGNNEQFF,TGTGCCAGCAGTCCCCGGGGGACTAGCGGGAACAATGAGCAGTTCTTC
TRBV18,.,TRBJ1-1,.,CASSPPGLTEAFF,TGTGCCAGCTCACCACCCGGACTCACTGAAGCTTTCTTT
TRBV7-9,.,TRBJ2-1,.,CASSYQGGGLPGEQFF,TGTGCCAGCAGCTACCAGGGAGGGGGGCTTCCAGGTGAGCAGTTCTTC
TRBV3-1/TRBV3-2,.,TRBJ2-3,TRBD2,CASSQGHPGLAGEGGTQYF,TGTGCCAGCAGCCAAGGACACCCGGGACTAGCGGGGGAAGGTGGTACGCAGTATTTT
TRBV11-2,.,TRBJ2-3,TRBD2,CASNFLNLAGTYTDTQYF,TGTGCCAGCAACTTTCTTAACCTAGCGGGGACATACACAGATACGCAGTATTTT
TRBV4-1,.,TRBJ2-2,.,CASSRTPTGELFF,TGCGCCAGCAGCCGGACCCCCACCGGGGAGCTGTTTTTT
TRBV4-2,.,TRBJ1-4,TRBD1,CASSPRGQSEKLFF,TGTGCCAGCAGCCCCAGGGGGCAATCTGAAAAACTGTTTTTT
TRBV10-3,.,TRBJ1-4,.,CAITGRDWGNEKLFF,TGTGCCATCACGGGCAGGGATTGGGGAAATGAAAAACTGTTTTTT
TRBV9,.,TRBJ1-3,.,CASSVDPAASSGNTIYF,TGTGCCAGCAGCGTAGATCCGGCCGCTTCCTCTGGAAACACCATATATTTT
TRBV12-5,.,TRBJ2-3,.,CASGLQGFSTDTQYF,TGTGCTAGTGGTTTACAGGGATTTAGCACAGATACGCAGTATTTT
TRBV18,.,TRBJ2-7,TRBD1,CASSSGGQPTYEQYF,TGTGCCAGCTCATCAGGGGGACAGCCGACCTACGAGCAGTACTTC
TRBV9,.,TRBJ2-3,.,CASSVVKGAPTDTQYF,TGTGCCAGCAGCGTAGTGAAGGGAGCCCCCACAGATACGCAGTATTTT
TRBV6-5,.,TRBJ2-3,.,CASRGQRTDTQYF,TGTGCCAGCAGGGGGCAGAGAACAGATACGCAGTATTTT
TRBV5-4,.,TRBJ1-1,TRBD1,CASSTRGTEAFF,TGTGCCAGCAGCACCAGGGGGACTGAAGCTTTCTTT
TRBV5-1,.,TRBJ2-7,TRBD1,CASSLKYDRGQYEQYF,TGCGCCAGCAGCTTAAAGTACGACAGGGGGCAATACGAGCAGTACTTC
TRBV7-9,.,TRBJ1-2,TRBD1,CASSRDRGKYGYTF,TGTGCCAGCAGCCGGGACAGGGGGAAATATGGCTACACCTTC
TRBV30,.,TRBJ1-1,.,CAWSANPRGYTEAFF,TGTGCCTGGAGTGCCAACCCCAGGGGATACACTGAAGCTTTCTTT
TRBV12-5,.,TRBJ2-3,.,CAAGPTSTDTQYF,TGTGCCGCCGGGCCAACTAGCACAGATACGCAGTATTTT
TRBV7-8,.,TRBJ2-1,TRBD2,CASSLGGGGFSYNEQFF,TGTGCCAGCAGCTTAGGTGGGGGGGGGTTCTCCTACAATGAGCAGTTCTTC
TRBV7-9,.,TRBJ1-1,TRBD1,CASSLAPDRGLEAFF,TGTGCCAGCAGCTTAGCTCCGGACAGGGGACTTGAAGCTTTCTTT
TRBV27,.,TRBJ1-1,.,CASRVYTEAFF,TGTGCCAGCAGGGTCTACACTGAAGCTTTCTTT
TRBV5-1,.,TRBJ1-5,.,CASSLSSNQPQHF,TGCGCCAGCAGCTTGAGTAGCAATCAGCCCCAGCATTTT
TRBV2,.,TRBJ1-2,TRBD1,CASSGQGSDGYTF,TGTGCCAGCAGTGGACAGGGGTCGGACGGCTACACCTTC
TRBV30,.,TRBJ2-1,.,CAWSRASRRVEQFF,TGTGCCTGGAGTCGGGCTAGCCGACGTGTCGAGCAGTTCTTC
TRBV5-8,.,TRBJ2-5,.,CASSREWIETQYF,TGTGCCAGCAGCCGGGAGTGGATAGAGACCCAGTACTTC
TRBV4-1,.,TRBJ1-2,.,CASSQGYYGYTF,TGCGCCAGCAGCCAGGGATACTATGGCTACACCTTC
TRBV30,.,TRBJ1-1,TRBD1,CAWRPRTGRGTEAFF,TGTGCCTGGAGGCCCCGGACAGGGCGGGGCACTGAAGCTTTCTTT
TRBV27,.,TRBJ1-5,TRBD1,CASRTGTGSQPQHF,TGTGCCAGCAGGACCGGGACAGGGAGTCAGCCCCAGCATTTT
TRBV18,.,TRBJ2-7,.,CASSPGWSYEQYF,TGTGCCAGCTCACCAGGGTGGTCCTACGAGCAGTACTTC
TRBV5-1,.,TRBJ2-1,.,CASSLSYNEQFF,TGCGCCAGCAGCTTGTCTTACAATGAGCAGTTCTTC
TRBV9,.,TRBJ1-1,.,CASSVAPALGTEAFF,TGTGCCAGCAGCGTAGCGCCGGCTTTGGGCACTGAAGCTTTCTTT